This T cell receptor (beta chain) stems from a study of shared clonotypes between healthy human individuals. Across the whole study: With ages of 18 to 49, the donors were two women and a few men.

V was trimmed by 4 bases and J by 8 bases, leaving 6 bases between them. Germline loops: CDR1 DFQATT, CDR2 SNEGSKA (reference sequence). CDR3 length: 11 amino acids. Caucasian adults residing in Nashville, Tennessee made up all the donors. Both subsets, CD45RA+ naive and CD45RA-negative memory, were split from the CD4+ cells. Regarding this clone: Its antigen is unidentified.

Study-wide results and limits: It was expected that sequencing depth would affect clonotype sharing among donors.

Assay: immunoSEQ multiplex PCR; the TCRdb copy retains only in-frame clones and omits some. The data show around 2,000,000 clones, roughly 95% seen once. This chain links TRBV20-1 with TRBJ1-6; D is ambiguous. The sequencing input was naive CD4+ T cells sorted from blood. Subset defined: CD45RA+ positively selected. This receptor was identified in a man between 18 and 29 years old in good health. The DNA for the CDR3 is TGCAGTGCTAAAAAAGATTCACCCCTCCACTTT. This encodes CSAKKDSPLHF.